This TCR beta chain was captured in a study of beta chain features in type 1 diabetes. CDR3 size: 14 residues. Germline V gene sequence: CDR1 SNHLY, CDR2 FYNNEI. Trimming stripped 3 bases from V and 2 bases from J, with 9 bases between. As to this clone: Its specificity is not known.

Reverse transcribing all isolated RNA meant expressed TCRB transcripts were sequenced. Clones were sequenced by immunoSEQ multiplex PCR, and TCRdb holds only the in-frame ones, with some missing. In the table there are under 450,000 clones, about 15% of which are singletons. Regarding the study as a whole: All four CD4+ subsets from Type 1 diabetes patients carried moderately but significantly shorter TCRB CDR3s.

The chain joins TRBV2 to TRBJ2-3; D uncertain. Sequenced: naive CD4+ T cells from blood. The TCR originated in a man under 40 in good health. CDR3 sequence reads: CASSEFEPTDTQYF. As DNA, the CDR3 is TGTGCCAGCAGTGAGTTTGAGCCCACAGATACGCAGTATTTT.